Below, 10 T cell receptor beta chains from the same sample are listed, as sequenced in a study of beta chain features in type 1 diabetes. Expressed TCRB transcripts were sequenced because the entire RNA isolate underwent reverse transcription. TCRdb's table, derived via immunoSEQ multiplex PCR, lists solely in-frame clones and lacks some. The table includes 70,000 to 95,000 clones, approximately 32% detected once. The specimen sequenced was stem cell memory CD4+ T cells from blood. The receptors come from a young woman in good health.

CDR3 region: CASSLDRGPGDIQYF. The CDR3 nucleotides are TGCGCCAGCAGCTTAGACAGGGGCCCTGGGGACATTCAGTACTTC. The chain links TRBV5-1 to TRBJ2-4, with 8 bases lining up with TRBD1. Germline loops: CDR1 SGHRS, CDR2 YFSETQ. The CDR3 sequence is 15 residues long. V shed 2 bases and J 8 bases; nucleotides not matched to a gene: 9.

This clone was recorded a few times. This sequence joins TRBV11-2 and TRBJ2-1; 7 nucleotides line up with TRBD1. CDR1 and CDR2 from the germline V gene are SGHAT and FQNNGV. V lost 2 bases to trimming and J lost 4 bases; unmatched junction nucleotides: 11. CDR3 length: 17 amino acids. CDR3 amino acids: CASSLFRRQGGYNEQFF. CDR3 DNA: TGTGCCAGCAGCTTATTCCGCCGACAGGGTGGGTACAATGAGCAGTTCTTC.

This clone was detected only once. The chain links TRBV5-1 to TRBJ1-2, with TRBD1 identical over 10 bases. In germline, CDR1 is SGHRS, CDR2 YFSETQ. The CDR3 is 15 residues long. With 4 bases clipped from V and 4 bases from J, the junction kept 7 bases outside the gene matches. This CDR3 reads CASSEDRGRFYGYTF. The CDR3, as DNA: TGCGCCAGCAGCGAAGACAGGGGGCGCTTCTATGGCTACACCTTC.

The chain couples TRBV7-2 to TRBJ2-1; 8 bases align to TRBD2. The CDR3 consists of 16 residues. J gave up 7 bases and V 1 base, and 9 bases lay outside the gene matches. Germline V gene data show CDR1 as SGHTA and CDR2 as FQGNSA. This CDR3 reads CASSLVPGGVSNEQFF. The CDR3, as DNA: TGTGCCAGCAGCTTAGTTCCGGGGGGGGTGAGTAATGAGCAGTTCTTC.

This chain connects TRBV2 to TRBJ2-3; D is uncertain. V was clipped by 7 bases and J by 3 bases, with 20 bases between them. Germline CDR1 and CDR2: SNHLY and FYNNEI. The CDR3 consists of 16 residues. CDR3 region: CASIPTELTKTDTQYF. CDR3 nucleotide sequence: TGTGCCAGCATCCCAACCGAGCTTACTAAAACAGATACGCAGTATTTT.

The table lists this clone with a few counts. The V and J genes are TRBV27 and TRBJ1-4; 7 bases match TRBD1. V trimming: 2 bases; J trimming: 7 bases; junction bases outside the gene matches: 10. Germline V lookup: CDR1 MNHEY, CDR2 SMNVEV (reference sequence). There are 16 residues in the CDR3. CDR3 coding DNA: TGTGCCAGCAGTTTACGTACAGGGGTATCTGCTGAAAAACTGTTTTTT. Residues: CASSLRTGVSAEKLFF.

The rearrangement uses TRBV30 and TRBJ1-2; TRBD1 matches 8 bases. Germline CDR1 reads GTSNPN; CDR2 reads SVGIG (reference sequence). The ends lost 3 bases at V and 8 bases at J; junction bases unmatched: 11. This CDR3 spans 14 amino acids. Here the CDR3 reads CAWRATGGLGGYTF. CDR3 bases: TGTGCCTGGAGAGCTACAGGGGGGTTAGGAGGCTACACCTTC. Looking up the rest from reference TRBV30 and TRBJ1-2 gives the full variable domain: SQTIHQWPATLVQPVGSPLSLECTVEGTSNPNLYWYRQAAGRGLQLLFYSVGIGQISSEVPQNLSASRPQDRQFILSSKKLLLSDSGFYLCAWRATGGLGGYTFGSGTRLTVV.

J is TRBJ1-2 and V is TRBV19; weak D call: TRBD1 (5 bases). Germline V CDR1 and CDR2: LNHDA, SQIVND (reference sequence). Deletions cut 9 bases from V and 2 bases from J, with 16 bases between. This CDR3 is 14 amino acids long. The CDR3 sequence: CASTPGRQNYGYTF. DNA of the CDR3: TGTGCCAGCACTCCAGGTCGACAGAACTATGGCTACACCTTC.

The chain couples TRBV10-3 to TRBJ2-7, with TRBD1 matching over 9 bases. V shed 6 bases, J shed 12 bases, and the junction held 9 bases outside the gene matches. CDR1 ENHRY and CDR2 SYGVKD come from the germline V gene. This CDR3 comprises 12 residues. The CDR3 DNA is TGTGCCATCAGCCTCACAGGGGGCGTATTGTACTTC. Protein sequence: CAISLTGGVLYF.

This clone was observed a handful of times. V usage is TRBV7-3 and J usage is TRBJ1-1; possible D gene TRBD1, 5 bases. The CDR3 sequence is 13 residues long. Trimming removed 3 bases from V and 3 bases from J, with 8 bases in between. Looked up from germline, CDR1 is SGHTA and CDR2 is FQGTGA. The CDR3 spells CASSFAGYTEAFF. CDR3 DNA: TGTGCCAGCAGCTTTGCAGGGTACACTGAAGCTTTCTTT.